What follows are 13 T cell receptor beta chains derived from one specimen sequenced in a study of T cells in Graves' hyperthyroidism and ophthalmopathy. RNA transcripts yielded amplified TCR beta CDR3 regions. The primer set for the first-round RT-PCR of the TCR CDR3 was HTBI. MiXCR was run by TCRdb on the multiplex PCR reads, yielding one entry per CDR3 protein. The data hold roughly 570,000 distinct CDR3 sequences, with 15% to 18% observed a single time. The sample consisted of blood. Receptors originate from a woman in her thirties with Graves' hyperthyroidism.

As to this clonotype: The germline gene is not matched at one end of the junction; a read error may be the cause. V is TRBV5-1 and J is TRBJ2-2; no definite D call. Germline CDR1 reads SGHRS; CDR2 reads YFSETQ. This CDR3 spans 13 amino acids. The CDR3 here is CASSSFGSGELFF. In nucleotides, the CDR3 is TGTGCCAGCAGCTCCTTTGGCTCCGGGGAGCTGTTTTTT.

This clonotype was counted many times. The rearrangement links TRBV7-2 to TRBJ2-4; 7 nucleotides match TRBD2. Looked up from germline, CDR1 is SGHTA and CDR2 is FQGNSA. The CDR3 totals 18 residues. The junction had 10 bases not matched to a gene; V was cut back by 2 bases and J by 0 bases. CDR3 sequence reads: CASSLPPFAGVAKNIQYF. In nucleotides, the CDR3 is TGTGCCAGCAGCTTACCCCCGTTCGCGGGAGTAGCCAAAAACATTCAGTACTTC.

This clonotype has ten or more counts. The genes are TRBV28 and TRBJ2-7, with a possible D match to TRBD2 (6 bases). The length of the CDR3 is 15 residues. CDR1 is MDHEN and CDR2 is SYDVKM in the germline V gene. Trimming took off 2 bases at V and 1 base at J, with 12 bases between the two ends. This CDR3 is CASSLMVSGSYEQYF. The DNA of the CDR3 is TGTGCCAGCAGTTTAATGGTTAGCGGATCCTACGAGCAGTACTTC. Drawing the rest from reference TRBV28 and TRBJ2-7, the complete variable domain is DVKVTQSSRYLVKRTGEKVFLECVQDMDHENMFWYRQDPGLGLRLIYFSYDVKMKEKGDIPEGYSVSREKKERFSLILESASTNQTSMYLCASSLMVSGSYEQYFGPGTRLTVT.

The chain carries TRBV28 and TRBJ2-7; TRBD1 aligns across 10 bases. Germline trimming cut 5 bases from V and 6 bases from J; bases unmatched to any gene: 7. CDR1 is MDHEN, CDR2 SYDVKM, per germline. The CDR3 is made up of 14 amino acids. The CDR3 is CASSPGTGASEQYF. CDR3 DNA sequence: TGTGCCAGCAGTCCCGGGACAGGGGCGAGCGAGCAGTACTTC.

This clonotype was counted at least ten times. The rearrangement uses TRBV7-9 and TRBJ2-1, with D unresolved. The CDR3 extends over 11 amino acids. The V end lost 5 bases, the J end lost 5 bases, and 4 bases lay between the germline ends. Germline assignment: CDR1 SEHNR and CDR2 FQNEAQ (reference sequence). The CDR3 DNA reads TGTGCCAGCAGCCTCGACAATGAGCAGTTCTTC. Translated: CASSLDNEQFF.

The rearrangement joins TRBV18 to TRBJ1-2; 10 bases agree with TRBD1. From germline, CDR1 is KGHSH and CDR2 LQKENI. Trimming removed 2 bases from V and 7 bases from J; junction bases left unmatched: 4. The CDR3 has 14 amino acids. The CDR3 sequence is CASSPGGQGSGYTF. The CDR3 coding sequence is TGTGCCAGCTCACCAGGGGGACAGGGGTCTGGCTACACCTTC. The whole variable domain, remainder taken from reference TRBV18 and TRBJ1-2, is NAGVMQNPRHLVRRRGQEARLRCSPMKGHSHVYWYRQLPEEGLKFMVYLQKENIIDESGMPKERFSAEFPKEGPSILRIQQVVRGDSAAYFCASSPGGQGSGYTFGSGTRLTVV.

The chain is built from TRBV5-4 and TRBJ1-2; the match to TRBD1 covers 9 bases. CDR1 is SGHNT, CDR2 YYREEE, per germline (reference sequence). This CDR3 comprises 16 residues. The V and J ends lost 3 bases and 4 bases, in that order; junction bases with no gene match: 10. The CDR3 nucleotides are TGTGCCAGCAGCTCGGGACAGGGAGTGGAGTCCTATGGCTACACCTTC. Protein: CASSSGQGVESYGYTF.

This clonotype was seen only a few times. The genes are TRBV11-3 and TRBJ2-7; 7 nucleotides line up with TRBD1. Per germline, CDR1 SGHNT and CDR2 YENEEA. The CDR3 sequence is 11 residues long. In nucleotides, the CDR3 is TGTGCCAGCAGCTCAAGGACAGGCGGGCCAGTC. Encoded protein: CASSSRTGGPV.

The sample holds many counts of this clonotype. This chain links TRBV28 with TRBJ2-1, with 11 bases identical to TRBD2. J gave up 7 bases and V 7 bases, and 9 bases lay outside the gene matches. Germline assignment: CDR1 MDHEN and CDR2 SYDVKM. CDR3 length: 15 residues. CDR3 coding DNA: TGTGCCAGCACCGGTAGCGGGAGGGCCAAAAATGAGCAGTTCTTC. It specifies CASTGSGRAKNEQFF.

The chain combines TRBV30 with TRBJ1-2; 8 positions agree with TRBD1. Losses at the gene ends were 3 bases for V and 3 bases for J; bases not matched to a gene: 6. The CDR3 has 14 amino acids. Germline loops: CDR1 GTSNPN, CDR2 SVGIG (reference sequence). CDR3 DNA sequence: TGTGCCTGGAGCCAGGGGGCCCCCTACTATGGCTACACCTTC. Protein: CAWSQGAPYYGYTF.

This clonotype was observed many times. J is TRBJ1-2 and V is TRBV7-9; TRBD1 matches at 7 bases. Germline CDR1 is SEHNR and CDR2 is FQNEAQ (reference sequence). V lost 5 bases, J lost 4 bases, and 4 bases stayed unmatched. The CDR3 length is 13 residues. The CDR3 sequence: CASSPTGIYGYTF. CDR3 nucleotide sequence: TGTGCCAGCAGCCCGACAGGGATCTATGGCTACACCTTC. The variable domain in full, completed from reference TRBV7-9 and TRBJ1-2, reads DTGVSQNPRHKITKRGQNVTFRCDPISEHNRLYWYRQTLGQGPEFLTYFQNEAQLEKSRLLSDRFSAERPKGSFSTLEIQRTEQGDSAMYLCASSPTGIYGYTFGSGTRLTVV.

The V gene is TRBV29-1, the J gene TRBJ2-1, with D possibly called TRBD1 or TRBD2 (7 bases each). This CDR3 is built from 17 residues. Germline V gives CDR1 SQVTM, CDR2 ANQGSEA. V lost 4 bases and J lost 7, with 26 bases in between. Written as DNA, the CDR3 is TGCAGCGTTGCCGCAACAGGGGAGGGTCCGCCTGGGAATGAGCAGTTCTTC. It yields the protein CSVAATGEGPPGNEQFF.

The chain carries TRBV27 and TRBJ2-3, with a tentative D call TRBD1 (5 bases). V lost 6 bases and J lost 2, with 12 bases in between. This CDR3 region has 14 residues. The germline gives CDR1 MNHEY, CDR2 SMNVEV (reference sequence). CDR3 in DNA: TGTGCCAGCAGCTCGGACAAGAACACAGATACGCAGTATTTT. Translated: CASSSDKNTDTQYF.